These T cell receptor beta chains were read from a single sample in a study of blood T cells in healthy people across ages. MiXCR, applied by TCRdb to the 5' RACE reads, yields one record per CDR3 protein. The data contain about 780,000 distinct CDR3 sequences, about half of them singletons. Sequences were obtained from blood. These receptor sequences come from an elderly man in good health. Both conserved end residues are trimmed from each CDR3. Clone size, where shown, is once, few, many, or a class for clones that have expanded.

>TRBV10-3|TRBJ2-5|.
AISAIGTSVYEQY
>TRBV28|TRBJ2-1|.
ASVGSSKGSSYNEQF
>TRBV5-4|TRBJ2-7|.
ASSSTGYGEQY
>TRBV6-2/TRBV6-3|TRBJ2-1|.
ASTHWGYNEQF
>TRBV20-1|TRBJ2-3|few
SASWWGNTDTQY
>TRBV5-6|.|.
ASSQDSYNEQY
>TRBV27|TRBJ2-6|.
ASSFSYSGANVLT
>TRBV11-3|TRBJ2-7|.
ASSPKGGQY
>TRBV12-3/TRBV12-4|TRBJ1-2|.
ASSSSPGQGSYGYT
>TRBV2|TRBJ2-3|.
ASTAPERDTQY
>TRBV7-9|TRBJ1-6|.
ASSLDQSNNSPLH
>TRBV20-1|TRBJ2-1|many
SAGGLNSYNEQF
>TRBV7-9|TRBJ2-3|.
ASSRGLAGETDTQY
>TRBV6-6|TRBJ2-7|.
ASSYRTGVYEQY
>TRBV24-1|TRBJ1-6|.
ATRRTGQTECSNSPLH
>TRBV9|TRBJ1-6|once
ASSVAGGGYNSPLH
>TRBV11-2|TRBJ2-1|.
ASSLVATLRNEQF
>TRBV6-5|TRBJ2-7|.
ASSRGQGGLGEQY
>TRBV20-1|TRBJ2-6|.
SARNWASGANVLT
>TRBV7-2|TRBJ1-2|.
AGSLDVVTYNYGYT
>TRBV28|TRBJ2-1|few
ASSVPGITNNEQF
>TRBV29-1|TRBJ2-5|.
SVDTGGSEQY
>TRBV15|TRBJ2-7|.
ATSREQGASSYEQY
>TRBV6-6|TRBJ2-7|few
TSSYGTSGREEQY
>TRBV5-1|TRBJ2-5|.
ASSLLPGKTQY
>TRBV7-3|TRBJ2-1|many
ASSLTPGYNEQF
>TRBV18|TRBJ2-5|.
ASSPMQEAQY
>TRBV18|TRBJ2-1|.
ASAPSSSGYNEQF
>TRBV6-4|TRBJ2-3|.
ASSEERGVTDTQY
>TRBV10-3|TRBJ2-3|.
AISVDRGRDTQY
>TRBV6-1|TRBJ1-5|.
ASSAFDRASNQPQH
>TRBV18|TRBJ2-1|once
ASSPSGNEGNEQF
>TRBV5-6|.|.
ASSFYRGLEETQF
>TRBV27|TRBJ2-1|.
ASSLSRTPDNEQF
>TRBV29-1|TRBJ2-7|few
SVLKGQGYEQY
>TRBV7-9|TRBJ2-1|many
ASSTPGTAYNEQF
>TRBV12-3/TRBV12-4|TRBJ2-1|.
ASTRDSYNEQF
>TRBV5-1|TRBJ1-1|many
ASSTPSGTGNTEAF
>TRBV5-1|TRBJ2-7|few
ASSPELSYVQY
>TRBV3-1|TRBJ1-3|.
ASSHDLSGNTIY
>TRBV11-2|TRBJ1-4|.
ASSLVGSLQTNEKLF
>TRBV7-9|TRBJ2-1|many
ASSLFLGASGRARDEQF
>TRBV7-2|TRBJ2-1|few
ASSSRQGRGNEQF
>TRBV25-1|TRBJ2-3|.
ASSEWGPNADTQY
>TRBV7-2|TRBJ1-2|few
ASSPAGSYGYT
>TRBV6-1|TRBJ2-1|.
ASITVGCYNEQF
>TRBV29-1|TRBJ2-1|.
SARASGSGEQF
>TRBV7-2|TRBJ2-3|few
ASSGGPSVTDTQY
>TRBV3-1|TRBJ2-7|.
VSSPGTSYEQY